This T cell receptor beta chain appears in the sequencing data of a study of blood T cell repertoires in COVID-19. This clone has a single count. The CDR3 has 14 amino acids. Germline CDR1 is SGHVS and CDR2 is FQNEAQ. Trimming pared 6 bases from V and 2 bases from J, leaving 11 bases between. Assay used: immunoSEQ multiplex PCR; TCRdb lists only in-frame clones, some missing. The sample has 140,000 or so clones; 80% to 90% are singletons. This clonotype was sampled from a woman between 45 and 65 years old with acute or convalescent COVID-19. The J gene is TRBJ2-1, the V gene TRBV7-8; perhaps TRBD2 as D (5 bases). Sample: peripheral blood. The chain's CDR3 is CASRLTRTYNEQFF. DNA of the CDR3: TGTGCCAGCAGGCTAACTAGGACCTACAATGAGCAGTTCTTC.